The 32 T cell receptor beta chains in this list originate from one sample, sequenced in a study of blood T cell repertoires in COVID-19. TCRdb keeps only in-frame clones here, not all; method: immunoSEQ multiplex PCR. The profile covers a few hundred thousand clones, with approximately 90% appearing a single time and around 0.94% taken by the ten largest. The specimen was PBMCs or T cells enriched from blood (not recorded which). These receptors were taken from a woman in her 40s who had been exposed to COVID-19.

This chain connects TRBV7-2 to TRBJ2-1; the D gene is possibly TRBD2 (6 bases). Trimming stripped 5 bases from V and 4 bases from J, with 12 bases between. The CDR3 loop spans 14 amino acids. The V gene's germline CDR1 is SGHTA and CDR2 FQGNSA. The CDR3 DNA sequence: TGTGCCAGCAGCCAGGGACTGGAATACAATGAGCAGTTCTTC. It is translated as CASSQGLEYNEQFF.

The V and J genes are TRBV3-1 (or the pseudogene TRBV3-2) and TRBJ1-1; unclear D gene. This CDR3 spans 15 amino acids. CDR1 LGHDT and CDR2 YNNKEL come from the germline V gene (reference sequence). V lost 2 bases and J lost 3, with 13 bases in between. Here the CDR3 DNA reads TGTGCCAGCAGCCAAAAGCTCGGGTGGTACACTGAAGCTTTCTTT. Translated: CASSQKLGWYTEAFF.

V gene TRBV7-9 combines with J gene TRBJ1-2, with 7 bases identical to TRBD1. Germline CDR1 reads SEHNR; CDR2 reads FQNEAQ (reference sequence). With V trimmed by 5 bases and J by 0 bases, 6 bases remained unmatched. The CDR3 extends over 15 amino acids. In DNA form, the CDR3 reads TGTGCCAGCAGCCCCTGGACAGGCTCTAACTATGGCTACACCTTC. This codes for CASSPWTGSNYGYTF.

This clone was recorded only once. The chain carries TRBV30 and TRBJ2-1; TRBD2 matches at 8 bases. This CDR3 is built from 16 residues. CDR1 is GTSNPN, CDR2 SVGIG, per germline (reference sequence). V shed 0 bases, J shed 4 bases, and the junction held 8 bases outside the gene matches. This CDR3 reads CAWSVLAGRGYNEQFF. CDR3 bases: TGTGCCTGGAGTGTATTGGCCGGGAGGGGGTACAATGAGCAGTTCTTC. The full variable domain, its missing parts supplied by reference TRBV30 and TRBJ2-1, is SQTIHQWPATLVQPVGSPLSLECTVEGTSNPNLYWYRQAAGRGLQLLFYSVGIGQISSEVPQNLSASRPQDRQFILSSKKLLLSDSGFYLCAWSVLAGRGYNEQFFGPGTRLTVL.

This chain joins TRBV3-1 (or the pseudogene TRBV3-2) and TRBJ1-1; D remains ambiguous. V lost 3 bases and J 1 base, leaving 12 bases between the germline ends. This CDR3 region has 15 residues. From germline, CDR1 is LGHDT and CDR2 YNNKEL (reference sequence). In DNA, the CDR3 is TGTGCCAGCAGCCAGGAGCGGTACAGGAACACTGAAGCTTTCTTT. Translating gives CASSQERYRNTEAFF.

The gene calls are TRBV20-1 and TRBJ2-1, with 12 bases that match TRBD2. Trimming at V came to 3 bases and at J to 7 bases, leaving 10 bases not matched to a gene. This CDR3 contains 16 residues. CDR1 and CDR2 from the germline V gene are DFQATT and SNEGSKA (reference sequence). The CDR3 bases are TGCAGTGCTAGTCCCTTGACTAGCGGGAGTAGAAATGAGCAGTTCTTC. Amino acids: CSASPLTSGSRNEQFF.

The CDR3 is CASSLMVSGLDEQFF. The CDR3 region has the DNA TGCGCCAGCAGCTTGATGGTGAGCGGTTTGGATGAGCAGTTCTTC. J is TRBJ2-1 and V is TRBV5-1; D may be TRBD2 (5 bases). Germline V gene sequence: CDR1 SGHRS, CDR2 YFSETQ. The CDR3 loop spans 15 amino acids. V lost 1 base and J lost 8, with 16 bases in between.

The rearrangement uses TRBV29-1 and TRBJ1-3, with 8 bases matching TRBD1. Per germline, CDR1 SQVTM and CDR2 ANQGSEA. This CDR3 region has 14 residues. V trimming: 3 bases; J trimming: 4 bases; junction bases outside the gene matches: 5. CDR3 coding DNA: TGCAGCGTTGAGAGCAGGGGGCCCGGAAACACCATATATTTT. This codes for CSVESRGPGNTIYF.

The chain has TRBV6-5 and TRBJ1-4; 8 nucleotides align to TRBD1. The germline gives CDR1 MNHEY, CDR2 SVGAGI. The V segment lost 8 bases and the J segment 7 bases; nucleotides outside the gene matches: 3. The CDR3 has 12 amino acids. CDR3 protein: CASGQGVEKLFF. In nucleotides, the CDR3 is TGTGCCAGCGGACAGGGAGTTGAAAAACTGTTTTTT.

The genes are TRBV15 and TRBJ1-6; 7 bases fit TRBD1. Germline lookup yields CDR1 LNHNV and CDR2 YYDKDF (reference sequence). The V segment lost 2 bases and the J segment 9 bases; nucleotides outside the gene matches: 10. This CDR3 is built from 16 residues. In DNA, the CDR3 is TGTGCCACCAGCAGACTCCGGGACAGTCTGTTTTCACCCCTCCACTTT. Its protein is CATSRLRDSLFSPLHF.

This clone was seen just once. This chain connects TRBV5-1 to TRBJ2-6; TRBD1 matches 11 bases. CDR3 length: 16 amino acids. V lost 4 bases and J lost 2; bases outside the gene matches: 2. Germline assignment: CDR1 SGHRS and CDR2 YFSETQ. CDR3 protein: CASSPGQGAGANVLTF. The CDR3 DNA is TGCGCCAGCAGCCCGGGACAGGGGGCTGGGGCCAACGTCCTGACTTTC.

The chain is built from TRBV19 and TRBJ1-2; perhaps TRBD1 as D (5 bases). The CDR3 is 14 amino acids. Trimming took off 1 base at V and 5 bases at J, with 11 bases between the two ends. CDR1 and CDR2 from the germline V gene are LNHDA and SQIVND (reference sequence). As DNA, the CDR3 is TGTGCCAGTAGTATAGGGAAGGGGCGATATGGCTACACCTTC. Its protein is CASSIGKGRYGYTF.

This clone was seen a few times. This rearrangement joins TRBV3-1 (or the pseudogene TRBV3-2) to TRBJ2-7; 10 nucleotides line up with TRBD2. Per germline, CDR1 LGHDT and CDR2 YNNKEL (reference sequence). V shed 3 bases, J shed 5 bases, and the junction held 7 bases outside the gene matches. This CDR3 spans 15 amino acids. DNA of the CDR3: TGTGCCAGCAGCCATGAGAGCGGGGGGGCCCACGAGCAGTACTTC. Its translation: CASSHESGGAHEQYF.

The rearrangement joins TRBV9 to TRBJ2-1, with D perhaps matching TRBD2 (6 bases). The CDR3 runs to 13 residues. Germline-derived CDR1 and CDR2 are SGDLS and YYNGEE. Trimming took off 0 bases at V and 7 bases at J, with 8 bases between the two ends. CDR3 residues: CASSVAAGNEQFF. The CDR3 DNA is TGTGCCAGCAGCGTAGCTGCGGGGAATGAGCAGTTCTTC.

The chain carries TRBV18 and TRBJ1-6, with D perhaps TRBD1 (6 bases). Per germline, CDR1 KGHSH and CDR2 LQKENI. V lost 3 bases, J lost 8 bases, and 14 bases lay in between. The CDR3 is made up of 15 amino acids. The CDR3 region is CASSPWGGPDSPLHF. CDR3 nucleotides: TGTGCCAGCTCACCCTGGGGGGGGCCGGATTCACCCCTCCACTTT. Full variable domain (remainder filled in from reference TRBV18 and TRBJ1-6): NAGVMQNPRHLVRRRGQEARLRCSPMKGHSHVYWYRQLPEEGLKFMVYLQKENIIDESGMPKERFSAEFPKEGPSILRIQQVVRGDSAAYFCASSPWGGPDSPLHFGNGTRLTVT.

The CDR3, as DNA: TGCGCCAGCAGCCCACAGGGCCCAGGGAAGAATCAGCCCCAGCATTTT. Its translation: CASSPQGPGKNQPQHF. The chain couples TRBV5-1 to TRBJ1-5; a possible D gene is TRBD1 (6 bases). Germline CDR1 is SGHRS and CDR2 is YFSETQ. Trimming pared 4 bases from V and 4 bases from J, leaving 18 bases between. There are 16 residues in the CDR3. Drawing the rest from reference TRBV5-1 and TRBJ1-5, the complete variable domain is KAGVTQTPRYLIKTRGQQVTLSCSPISGHRSVSWYQQTPGQGLQFLFEYFSETQRNKGNFPGRFSGRQFSNSRSEMNVSTLELGDSALYLCASSPQGPGKNQPQHFGDGTRLSIL.

The CDR3 sequence is CASSSLTGTANTGELFF. DNA of the CDR3: TGTGCCAGCAGCTCTTTGACAGGTACCGCGAACACCGGGGAGCTGTTTTTT. The J gene is TRBJ2-2, the V gene TRBV7-9, with D possibly TRBD1 on 6 matching bases. V was clipped by 4 bases and J by 0 bases, with 15 bases between them. CDR1 is SEHNR, CDR2 FQNEAQ, per germline (reference sequence). There are 17 residues in the CDR3. The full variable domain, its missing parts supplied by reference TRBV7-9 and TRBJ2-2, is DTGVSQNPRHKITKRGQNVTFRCDPISEHNRLYWYRQTLGQGPEFLTYFQNEAQLEKSRLLSDRFSAERPKGSFSTLEIQRTEQGDSAMYLCASSSLTGTANTGELFFGEGSRLTVL.

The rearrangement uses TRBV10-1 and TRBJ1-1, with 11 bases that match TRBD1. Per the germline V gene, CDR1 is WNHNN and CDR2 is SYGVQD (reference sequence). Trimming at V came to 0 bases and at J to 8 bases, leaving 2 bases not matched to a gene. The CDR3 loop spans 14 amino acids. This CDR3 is CASSESGQGGEAFF. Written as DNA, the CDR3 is TGCGCCAGCAGTGAGTCGGGACAGGGGGGCGAAGCTTTCTTT.

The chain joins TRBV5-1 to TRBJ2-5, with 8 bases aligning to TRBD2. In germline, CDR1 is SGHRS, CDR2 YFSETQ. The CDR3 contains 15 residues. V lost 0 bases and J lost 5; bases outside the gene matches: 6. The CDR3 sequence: CASSLGLARMETQYF. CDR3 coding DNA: TGCGCCAGCAGCTTGGGACTAGCGAGAATGGAGACCCAGTACTTC.

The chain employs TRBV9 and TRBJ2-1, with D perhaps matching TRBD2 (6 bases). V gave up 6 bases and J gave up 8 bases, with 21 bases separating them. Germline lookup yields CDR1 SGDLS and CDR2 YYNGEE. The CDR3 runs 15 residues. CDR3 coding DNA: TGTGCCAGCACCTTGGACTATGGTACCCAGTATGAGCAGTTCTTC. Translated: CASTLDYGTQYEQFF.

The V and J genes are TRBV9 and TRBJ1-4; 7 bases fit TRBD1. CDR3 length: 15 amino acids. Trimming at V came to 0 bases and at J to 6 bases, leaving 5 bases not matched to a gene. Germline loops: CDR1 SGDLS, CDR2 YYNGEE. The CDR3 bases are TGTGCCAGCAGCGTAGGAGGGACAGCGTATGAAAAACTGTTTTTT. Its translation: CASSVGGTAYEKLFF.

Written as DNA, the CDR3 is TGTGCCAGCAGCTTAGGGACAGCTACTCCCACCGGGGAGCTGTTTTTT. Translating it yields CASSLGTATPTGELFF. The chain combines TRBV7-6 with TRBJ2-2, with a possible D match to TRBD1 (6 bases). The CDR3 covers 16 residues. The V end lost 1 base, the J end lost 4 bases, and 13 bases lay between the germline ends. In germline, CDR1 is SGHVS, CDR2 FNYEAQ.

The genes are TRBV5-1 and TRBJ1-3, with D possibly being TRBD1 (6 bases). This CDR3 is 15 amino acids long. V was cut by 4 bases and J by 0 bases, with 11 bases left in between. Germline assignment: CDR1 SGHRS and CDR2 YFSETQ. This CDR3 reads CASSQDSSSGNTIYF. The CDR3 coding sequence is TGCGCCAGCAGCCAGGACAGCAGCTCTGGAAACACCATATATTTT.

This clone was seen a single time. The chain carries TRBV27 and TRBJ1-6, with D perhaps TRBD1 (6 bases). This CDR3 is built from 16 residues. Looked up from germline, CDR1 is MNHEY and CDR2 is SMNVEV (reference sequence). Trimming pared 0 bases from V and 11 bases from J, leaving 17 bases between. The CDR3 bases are TGTGCCAGCAGTTTATCCACCCTACCGGGACAAACACCCCTCCACTTT. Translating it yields CASSLSTLPGQTPLHF.

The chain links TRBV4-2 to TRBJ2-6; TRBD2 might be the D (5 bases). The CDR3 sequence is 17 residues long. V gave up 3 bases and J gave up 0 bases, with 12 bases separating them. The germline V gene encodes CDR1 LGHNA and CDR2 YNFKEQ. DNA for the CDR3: TGTGCCAGCAGCCAGTCGACGGGGAGCTCTGGGGCCAACGTCCTGACTTTC. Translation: CASSQSTGSSGANVLTF.

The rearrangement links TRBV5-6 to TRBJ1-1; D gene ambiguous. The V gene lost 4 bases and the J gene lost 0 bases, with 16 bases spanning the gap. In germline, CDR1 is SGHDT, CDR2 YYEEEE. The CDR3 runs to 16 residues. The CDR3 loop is CASSPSDLILNTEAFF. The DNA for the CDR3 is TGTGCCAGCAGCCCATCCGATCTAATTTTGAACACTGAAGCTTTCTTT.

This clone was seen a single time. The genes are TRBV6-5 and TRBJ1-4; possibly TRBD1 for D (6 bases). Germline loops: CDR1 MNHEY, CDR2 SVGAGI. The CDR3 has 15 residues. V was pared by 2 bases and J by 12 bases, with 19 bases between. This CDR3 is CASSYNRVQNRELFF. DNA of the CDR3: TGTGCCAGCAGTTACAACAGGGTTCAGAATCGGGAACTGTTTTTT.

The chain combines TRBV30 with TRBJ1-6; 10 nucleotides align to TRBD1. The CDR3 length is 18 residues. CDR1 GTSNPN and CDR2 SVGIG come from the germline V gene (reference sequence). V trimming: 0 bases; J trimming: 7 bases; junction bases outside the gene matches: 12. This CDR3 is CAWSVRRDRGKRNSPLHF. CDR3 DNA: TGTGCCTGGAGTGTACGACGGGACAGGGGTAAAAGGAATTCACCCCTCCACTTT.

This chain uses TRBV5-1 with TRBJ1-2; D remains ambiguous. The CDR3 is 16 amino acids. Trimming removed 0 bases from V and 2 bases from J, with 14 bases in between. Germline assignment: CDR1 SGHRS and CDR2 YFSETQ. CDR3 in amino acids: CASSLDSPSLNYGYTF. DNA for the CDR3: TGCGCCAGCAGCTTGGACAGCCCGAGTTTAAACTATGGCTACACCTTC.

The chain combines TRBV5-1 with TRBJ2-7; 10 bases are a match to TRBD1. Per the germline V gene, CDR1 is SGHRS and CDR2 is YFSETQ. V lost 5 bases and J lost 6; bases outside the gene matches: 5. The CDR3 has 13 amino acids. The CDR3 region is CASRRDRGGEQYF. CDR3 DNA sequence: TGCGCCAGCAGGAGGGACAGGGGTGGCGAGCAGTACTTC. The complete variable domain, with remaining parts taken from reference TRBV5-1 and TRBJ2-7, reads KAGVTQTPRYLIKTRGQQVTLSCSPISGHRSVSWYQQTPGQGLQFLFEYFSETQRNKGNFPGRFSGRQFSNSRSEMNVSTLELGDSALYLCASRRDRGGEQYFGPGTRLTVT.

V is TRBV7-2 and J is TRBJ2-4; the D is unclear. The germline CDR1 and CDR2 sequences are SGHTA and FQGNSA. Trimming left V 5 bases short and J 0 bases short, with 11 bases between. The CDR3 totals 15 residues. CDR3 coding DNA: TGTGCCAGCAGCCCTATCCAATTAGCCAAAAACATTCAGTACTTC. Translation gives CASSPIQLAKNIQYF.

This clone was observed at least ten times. DNA of the CDR3: TGCGCCAGCAGCCAAGGGGGCAAATCGGAAGAAAAACTGTTTTTT. Protein product: CASSQGGKSEEKLFF. The chain employs TRBV4-1 and TRBJ1-4, with D perhaps TRBD1 (5 bases). Per germline, CDR1 MGHRA and CDR2 YSYEKL. CDR3 length: 15 amino acids. V shed 1 base and J shed 8 bases, with 14 bases lying between them.